This TCR beta chain was recorded in a study of T cell repertoires in ileal Crohn's disease. Study information: Operated complications were stricturing disease (about 60%) and penetrating disease (39%). Postoperative therapy was given to about half: approximately 10 thiopurines, about 19 anti-TNF agents.

Profiling relied on immunoSEQ multiplex PCR, and the TCRdb table lists in-frame clones only, not all of them. Among roughly 3,500 clones listed, 70% to 85% were seen once. The germline gives CDR1 MGHDK, CDR2 SYGVNS. Trimming took 8 bases from V and 7 from J; bases not matched to a gene: 9. The CDR3 has 13 residues. The study, taken as a whole, reports: Active smokers at surgery had more clonal expansions than non-smokers. Compared with CD4 T cells, sorted CD8 cells carried more expanded clones.

The time point denotes: neoterminal ileum biopsy at postoperative endoscopy, about 6 months after surgery. As to this clone: As yet, its antigen is unknown.

This TCR came from an adult with Crohn's disease. The V gene is TRBV25-1, the J gene TRBJ1-2; 8 positions match TRBD1. The sequenced sample was ileal tissue. For the CDR3, the DNA is TGTGCCAGCGGCGGTCAGGGGGCGGGTGGCTACACCTTC. It translates to CASGGQGAGGYTF.